The TCR beta chain described here comes from a study of blood T cell repertoires in COVID-19. As processed by the authors: Using reference gene primer amplification, nucleated cell counts were estimated. Profiled with immunoSEQ multiplex PCR; TCRdb holds only in-frame clones, not every one. V, J and clone size are taken as reported in that table, and D and trimming were inferred from the DNA itself. The data contain tens of thousands of clones, about 86% of them singletons. The junction had 4 bases not matched to a gene; V was cut back by 5 bases and J by 5 bases. The CDR3 covers 13 residues. CDR1 SGHVS and CDR2 FQNEAQ come from the germline V gene.

Sequenced input: peripheral blood. The V gene is TRBV7-8, the J gene TRBJ2-7; 9 nucleotides line up with TRBD1. This receptor was taken from a human donor in a cohort sampled during active COVID-19. The CDR3 protein is CASSPRDRDEQYF. CDR3 coding DNA: TGTGCCAGCAGCCCCCGGGACAGGGACGAGCAGTACTTC.